Following are 22 T cell receptor beta chains from one sample sequenced in a study of T-cell memory formation after mild COVID-19. TCRdb itself ran the 5' RACE reads through MiXCR, one entry per CDR3 protein. The table includes some 250,000 distinct CDR3 sequences, roughly 18% detected once. The specimen was PBMCs or a T cell subset sorted from them (not recorded which). Receptors were obtained from a man younger than 35 who had mild COVID-19 (a few samples of this study predate the infection). Cell type and time point are not known.

The CDR3 bases are TGTGCCAGCACCAGGGGCGCAGATACGCAGTATTTT. Translated, it gives CASTRGADTQYF. This chain links TRBV12-3 or TRBV12-4 with TRBJ2-3; D is possibly TRBD1 (6 bases). Trimming shortened V by 7 bases and J by 4 bases, and 9 bases separated the two germline ends. The CDR3 spans 12 residues.

Ten or more counts support this clonotype. The chain links TRBV24-1 to TRBJ2-5; 7 nucleotides align to TRBD1. Germline V gives CDR1 KGHDR, CDR2 SFDVKD. This CDR3 spans 15 amino acids. Trimming removed 3 bases from V and 5 bases from J; junction bases left unmatched: 8. As DNA, the CDR3 is TGTGCCACCAGTGATGCCCGACAGGGCAGCGAGACCCAGTACTTC. It yields the protein CATSDARQGSETQYF.

This clonotype was observed a handful of times. The CDR3 bases are TGCGCCAGCAGCGGACAGGGGGCGAAGGGCAATCAGCCCCAGCATTTT. The encoded protein is CASSGQGAKGNQPQHF. This chain links TRBV4-1 with TRBJ1-5; the match to TRBD1 covers 11 bases. V was clipped by 5 bases and J by 2 bases; unmatched bases: 5. This CDR3 is built from 16 residues. Per the germline V gene, CDR1 is MGHRA and CDR2 is YSYEKL.

V and J are TRBV20-1 and TRBJ2-1; TRBD1 might be the D (6 bases). CDR1 and CDR2 from the germline V gene are DFQATT and SNEGSKA (reference sequence). The CDR3 has 15 amino acids. The V and J ends lost 5 bases and 8 bases respectively, with 22 bases between them. Here the CDR3 DNA reads TGCAGTGCTCCCAAGGACAGTTGGCCTTCGGATGAGCAGTTCTTC. This codes for CSAPKDSWPSDEQFF.

This clonotype occurred many times. The chain combines TRBV7-8 with TRBJ2-7; the match to TRBD1 covers 7 bases. The length of the CDR3 is 13 residues. CDR1 and CDR2 (germline): SGHVS, FQNEAQ. V lost 5 bases and J lost 7; bases outside the gene matches: 8. The CDR3 DNA is TGTGCCAGCAGCCCTCGGGACAGTGCGGAGCAGTACTTC. It encodes CASSPRDSAEQYF. Looking up the rest from reference TRBV7-8 and TRBJ2-7 gives the full variable domain: GAGVSQSPRYKVAKRGQDVALRCDPISGHVSLFWYQQALGQGPEFLTYFQNEAQLDKSGLPSDRFFAERPEGSVSTLKIQRTQQEDSAVYLCASSPRDSAEQYFGPGTRLTVT.

This clonotype was detected ten times or more. The V gene is TRBV15, the J gene TRBJ2-3; perhaps TRBD1 as D (5 bases). The CDR3 runs 14 residues. The V end lost 3 bases, the J end lost 2 bases, and 9 bases lay between the germline ends. Germline loops: CDR1 LNHNV, CDR2 YYDKDF (reference sequence). In DNA form, the CDR3 reads TGTGCCACCAGCAGGGACAAGTTCACAGATACGCAGTATTTT. It specifies CATSRDKFTDTQYF.

This chain links TRBV24-1 with TRBJ2-2; 7 positions agree with TRBD2. This CDR3 contains 16 residues. V lost 4 bases, J lost 3 bases, and 7 bases stayed unmatched. CDR1 and CDR2 from the germline V gene are KGHDR and SFDVKD. The CDR3, as DNA: TGTGCCACCAGTGACCCTCGACGGGGGGACACCGGGGAGCTGTTTTTT. Its translation is CATSDPRRGDTGELFF.

By sample share, this clonotype is medium-sized. This chain links TRBV6-2 or TRBV6-3 with TRBJ1-6, with D perhaps TRBD1 (5 bases). Trimming removed 0 bases at V and 9 bases at J, with 9 bases between. In germline, CDR1 is MNHEY, CDR2 SVGEGT. The CDR3 covers 14 residues. The CDR3 DNA sequence: TGTGCCAGCAGTTACTCGGGGGGGACTTCACCCCTCCACTTT. The encoded protein is CASSYSGGTSPLHF.

This clonotype was picked up a small number of times. This chain uses TRBV14 with TRBJ2-5, with D unresolved. The CDR3 length is 18 residues. Trimming pared 0 bases from V and 2 bases from J, leaving 19 bases between. Germline V gene sequence: CDR1 SGHDN, CDR2 FVKESK. CDR3 bases: TGTGCCAGCAGCCAAGACGAGGCCAATCCTAACCATCAAGAGACCCAGTACTTC. Its protein is CASSQDEANPNHQETQYF.

V is TRBV27 and J is TRBJ1-5; perhaps TRBD1 as D (5 bases). V shed 4 bases and J shed 5 bases, with 18 bases lying between them. Germline V lookup: CDR1 MNHEY, CDR2 SMNVEV (reference sequence). This CDR3 comprises 16 residues. The CDR3 loop reads CASSSAGTAVDQPQHF. The CDR3 region has the DNA TGTGCCAGCAGTTCCGCCGGGACGGCGGTGGATCAGCCCCAGCATTTT.

The chain uses TRBV6-4 and TRBJ2-2; D is undetermined. The V gene's germline CDR1 is MRHNA and CDR2 SNTAGT. The CDR3 extends over 15 amino acids. Trimming took off 0 bases at V and 4 bases at J, with 9 bases between the two ends. CDR3 amino acids: CASSDSILGTGELFF. The CDR3, as DNA: TGTGCCAGCAGTGACTCGATTTTGGGCACCGGGGAGCTGTTTTTT.

V usage is TRBV12-3 or TRBV12-4 and J usage is TRBJ2-3, with D possibly matching TRBD2 (5 bases). The CDR3 totals 13 residues. V was cut by 5 bases and J by 12 bases, with 18 bases left in between. CDR3 DNA sequence: TGTGCCAGCAGTCCCGGCCGGCGGGTGGGACAGTATTTT. Translating gives CASSPGRRVGQYF.

This clonotype occurred a few times. The V and J genes are TRBV11-2 and TRBJ2-7, with no clear D. Germline loops: CDR1 SGHAT, CDR2 FQNNGV. The CDR3 is 13 residues long. V was shortened by 5 bases and J by 6 bases, with 14 bases between the two germline ends. The CDR3: CASSPSLSGEQYV. The CDR3 DNA reads TGTGCCAGCAGCCCTTCTCTTTCCGGCGAGCAGTACGTC.

V gene TRBV20-1 combines with J gene TRBJ1-1, with D maybe TRBD1 (5 bases). Germline CDR1 and CDR2: DFQATT and SNEGSKA (reference sequence). The CDR3 runs 13 residues. V shed 6 bases and J shed 0 bases, with 11 bases lying between them. CDR3 residues: CSAGGPMNTEAFF. Here the CDR3 DNA reads TGCAGTGCCGGGGGTCCTATGAACACTGAAGCTTTCTTT.

The chain carries TRBV6-2 or TRBV6-3 and TRBJ2-2; perhaps TRBD1 as D (5 bases). The V end was cut by 0 bases, the J end by 1 base, with 12 bases between. This CDR3 contains 17 residues. The germline CDR1 and CDR2 sequences are MNHEY and SVGEGT. The CDR3 nucleotides read TGTGCCAGCAGTTACTCGATTAGGGGCAGGAACACCGGGGAGCTGTTTTTT. Its translation: CASSYSIRGRNTGELFF.

This chain joins TRBV6-5 and TRBJ1-1; the D gene is possibly TRBD1 (6 bases). The CDR3 totals 13 residues. With 6 bases removed from V and 7 bases from J, the gap between germline ends came to 15 bases. Germline V gene sequence: CDR1 MNHEY, CDR2 SVGAGI. CDR3 residues: CASSGGGHHEAFF. The CDR3 nucleotides read TGTGCCAGCAGCGGAGGGGGACACCATGAAGCTTTCTTT.

The chain combines TRBV6-5 with TRBJ2-3; 9 bases map to TRBD1. With 5 bases clipped from V and 2 bases from J, the junction kept 5 bases outside the gene matches. This CDR3 is 15 amino acids long. Germline V gene sequence: CDR1 MNHEY, CDR2 SVGAGI. The CDR3: CASSPTGGTTDTQYF. The CDR3 DNA sequence: TGTGCCAGCAGTCCGACAGGGGGTACCACAGATACGCAGTATTTT.

CDR3 in amino acids: CASSPGERGHQYF. CDR3 sequence (DNA): TGTGCCAGCAGCCCAGGGGAGCGGGGTCACCAGTACTTC. The rearrangement links TRBV7-9 to TRBJ2-5, with D possibly matching TRBD2 (7 bases). This CDR3 region has 13 residues. Germline V lookup: CDR1 SEHNR, CDR2 FQNEAQ (reference sequence). The V and J ends lost 5 bases and 10 bases respectively, with 17 bases between them.

The chain couples TRBV6-2 or TRBV6-3 to TRBJ2-1, with TRBD1 matching over 7 bases. Germline CDR1 and CDR2: MNHEY and SVGEGT. V lost 8 bases to trimming and J lost 4 bases; unmatched junction nucleotides: 11. There are 15 residues in the CDR3. Here the CDR3 reads CASGPPGQLYNEQFF. The CDR3 DNA sequence: TGTGCCAGCGGTCCTCCGGGACAGCTATACAATGAGCAGTTCTTC.

V is TRBV6-5 and J is TRBJ2-1; possible D gene TRBD1, 5 bases. The ends were cut back, 0 bases at V and 4 bases at J, with 10 bases in the middle. This CDR3 comprises 15 residues. The V gene's germline CDR1 is MNHEY and CDR2 SVGAGI. The CDR3 nucleotides are TGTGCCAGCAGTTACTCAGGGGTTAGTTACAATGAGCAGTTCTTC. Translating it yields CASSYSGVSYNEQFF.

The chain uses TRBV12-3 or TRBV12-4 and TRBJ1-1; tentative D call: TRBD1 (5 bases). V lost 6 bases and J 3 bases, leaving 11 bases between the germline ends. This CDR3 region has 13 residues. The CDR3 DNA sequence: TGTGCCAGCAGGCAGGGATGGGACACTGAAGCTTTCTTT. Its protein is CASRQGWDTEAFF.

The chain couples TRBV5-6 to TRBJ1-2; D unclear. Trimming stripped 4 bases from V and 2 bases from J, with 15 bases between. Per germline, CDR1 SGHDT and CDR2 YYEEEE. The CDR3 loop spans 15 amino acids. CDR3 loop: CASSAADRGNYGYTF. The CDR3 nucleotides are TGTGCCAGCAGCGCAGCCGACCGGGGAAACTATGGCTACACCTTC.